The sequence of this T cell receptor beta chain was determined in a study of vaccination and CD4 T cells after COVID-19. Documented treatment: roughly 10-day PBMC culture with coronavirus spike peptide pools or control peptides (ViraFEST assay). Spanning March to December 2020, the positive PCR dates came before US Alpha, Beta and Delta variants. A note on this clonotype: Its antigen is not identified.

The Oncomine TCR Beta short-read assay sequenced DNA from cultured CD4+ T cells. Investigators isolated genomic DNA from cultured CD4+ T cells. TCRdb called the PCR reads again in MiXCR, with one record for every CDR3 protein. Counted here are about 12,000 distinct CDR3 sequences, roughly 69% occurring once; the ten biggest clones make up roughly 6.6%. The receptor was derived from a human donor who had recovered from COVID-19. The source material was CD4+ T cells from blood, cultured in vitro, sampled before SARS-CoV-2 vaccination.

This chain's CDR3 is CASSPRTSGKRYEQYF. The CDR3 coding sequence is TGTGCCAGCAGCCCCCGGACTAGCGGGAAAAGATACGAGCAGTACTTC. The chain carries TRBV7-8 and TRBJ2-7; the match to TRBD2 covers 12 bases. The germline V gene has CDR1 SGHVS and CDR2 FQNEAQ. After removal of 5 bases from V and 4 bases from J, the junction contained 9 bases not matched to a gene. The CDR3 runs to 16 residues. Looking up the rest from reference TRBV7-8 and TRBJ2-7 gives the full variable domain: GAGVSQSPRYKVAKRGQDVALRCDPISGHVSLFWYQQALGQGPEFLTYFQNEAQLDKSGLPSDRFFAERPEGSVSTLKIQRTQQEDSAVYLCASSPRTSGKRYEQYFGPGTRLTVT.